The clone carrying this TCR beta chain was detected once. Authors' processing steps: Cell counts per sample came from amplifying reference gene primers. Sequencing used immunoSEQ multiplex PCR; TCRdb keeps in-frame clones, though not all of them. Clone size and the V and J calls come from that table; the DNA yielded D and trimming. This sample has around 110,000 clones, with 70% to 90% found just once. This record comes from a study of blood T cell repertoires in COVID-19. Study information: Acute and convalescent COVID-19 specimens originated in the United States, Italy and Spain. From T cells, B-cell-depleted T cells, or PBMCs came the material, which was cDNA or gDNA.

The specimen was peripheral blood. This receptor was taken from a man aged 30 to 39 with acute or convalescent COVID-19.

CDR3 region: CASSLAGGPYNEQFF. CDR3 nucleotides: TGTGCCAGCAGCTTAGCTGGGGGCCCGTACAATGAGCAGTTCTTC. This rearrangement joins TRBV7-3 to TRBJ2-1, with D possibly being TRBD1 (6 bases). Trimming left V 2 bases short and J 4 bases short, with 12 bases between. The CDR3 sequence is 15 residues long. Germline assignment: CDR1 SGHTA and CDR2 FQGTGA.